This T cell receptor beta chain was found in a study of T cells in Graves' hyperthyroidism and ophthalmopathy. Authors of the study amplified TCR beta CDR3 regions from RNA transcripts. First-round RT-PCR of the TCR CDR3 relied on the HTBI primer set. MiXCR was run by TCRdb on the multiplex PCR reads, yielding one entry per CDR3 protein. This sample yields roughly 360,000 distinct CDR3 sequences, of which 13% are seen a single time; around 21% belongs to the top ten. Exclusion of a patient resulted from uncontrolled infection, other autoimmune disease, pregnancy or lactation. V shed 2 bases and J shed 0 bases, with 17 bases lying between them. The CDR3 has 18 residues. Germline-derived CDR1 and CDR2 are LNHNV and YYDKDF (reference sequence). The study, taken as a whole, reports: In blood, most of the thyroid clonotypes expanded above 0.001 were also present.

There are many counts of this clonotype. Its cognate antigen is unknown. The material sequenced was blood. This TCR was sampled from a man aged 30 to 39 with Graves' hyperthyroidism that later progressed to Graves' ophthalmopathy. The rearrangement links TRBV15 to TRBJ1-5, with a weak D call TRBD1 (6 bases). CDR3 amino acids: CATSRLSGGSYSNQPQHF. CDR3 DNA sequence: TGTGCCACCAGCAGACTCTCGGGGGGCTCCTATAGCAATCAGCCCCAGCATTTT.